These 11 T cell receptor beta chains originate from one sample sequenced in a study of cytomegalovirus exposure and HLA in healthy donors. Both 60 Vbeta primers and 13 Jbeta primers went into the PCR. The data were produced by immunoSEQ multiplex PCR, yet TCRdb's version contains in-frame clones alone and is incomplete. Its listing shows roughly 150,000 clones. The sample was PBMCs. These receptors all come from a woman in her forties or fifties in good health and CMV-seronegative.

The chain joins TRBV27 to TRBJ2-2; 7 bases match TRBD1. Germline CDR1 is MNHEY and CDR2 is SMNVEV (reference sequence). The CDR3 runs to 15 residues. The V segment lost 10 bases and the J segment 6 bases; nucleotides outside the gene matches: 14. CDR3 nucleotides: TGTGCCACCCGGCAGGGTACGCAGGGGGCCGGGGAGCTGTTTTTT. Its translation is CATRQGTQGAGELFF.

The chain employs TRBV15 and TRBJ1-5; no definite D call. Germline V gene sequence: CDR1 LNHNV, CDR2 YYDKDF (reference sequence). This CDR3 comprises 16 residues. Trimming stripped 0 bases from V and 0 bases from J, with 9 bases between. Written as DNA, the CDR3 is TGTGCCACCAGCAGAGATGGCAGATATAGCAATCAGCCCCAGCATTTT. The encoded protein is CATSRDGRYSNQPQHF.

V is TRBV7-3 and J is TRBJ2-3; TRBD2 is a possible D gene (6 bases). The CDR3 runs to 15 residues. Germline V gene lookup returns CDR1 SGHTA and CDR2 FQGTGA. V lost 1 base and J 2 bases, leaving 10 bases between the germline ends. The CDR3 coding sequence is TGTGCCAGCAGCTTAATGGGGGGACCCACAGATACGCAGTATTTT. Translating it yields CASSLMGGPTDTQYF.

The chain recombines TRBV7-6 with TRBJ1-4; 7 nucleotides match TRBD1. Germline V gene lookup returns CDR1 SGHVS and CDR2 FNYEAQ. The CDR3 length is 15 residues. Trimming removed 5 bases from V and 8 bases from J; junction bases left unmatched: 11. CDR3 nucleotides: TGTGCCAGCAGCCGCGGACAGGCCCAGGGCGAAAAACTGTTTTTT. Residues: CASSRGQAQGEKLFF.

The gene calls are TRBV13 and TRBJ1-4; D uncertain. The CDR3 is made up of 13 amino acids. Germline values: CDR1 PRHDT, CDR2 FYEKMQ (reference sequence). Trimming shortened V by 0 bases and J by 8 bases, and 7 bases separated the two germline ends. DNA for the CDR3: TGTGCCAGCAGCTTAGGGTCCGGGGAAAAACTGTTTTTT. This translates into CASSLGSGEKLFF.

The chain joins TRBV10-3 to TRBJ1-1; possibly TRBD1 for D (6 bases). The V and J ends lost 4 bases and 3 bases respectively, with 12 bases between them. The CDR3 covers 14 residues. The germline CDR1 and CDR2 sequences are ENHRY and SYGVKD. The CDR3 DNA is TGTGCCATCAGTGGGGGAGCAGGGGACACTGAAGCTTTCTTT. It codes for CAISGGAGDTEAFF.

The J gene is TRBJ2-7, the V gene TRBV5-1; 7 nucleotides agree with TRBD1. The CDR3 totals 14 residues. CDR1 is SGHRS and CDR2 is YFSETQ in the germline V gene. Trimming at V came to 3 bases and at J to 3 bases, leaving 6 bases not matched to a gene. The DNA for the CDR3 is TGCGCCAGCAGCTCGCAGGGACAGAACTACGAGCAGTACTTC. This translates into CASSSQGQNYEQYF.

The J gene is TRBJ1-5, the V gene TRBV7-8; possibly TRBD1 for D (6 bases). Deletions cut 2 bases from V and 4 bases from J, with 12 bases between. This CDR3 is built from 15 residues. CDR1 and CDR2 from the germline V gene are SGHVS and FQNEAQ. The CDR3 DNA reads as TGTGCCAGCAGCTTATACGCAGGGGCGAATCAGCCCCAGCATTTT. Translation gives CASSLYAGANQPQHF.

The rearrangement links TRBV27 to TRBJ2-7; tentative D call: TRBD2 (6 bases). CDR1 is MNHEY, CDR2 SMNVEV, per germline (reference sequence). Trimming removed 5 bases from V and 5 bases from J, with 16 bases in between. This CDR3 comprises 14 residues. CDR3 coding DNA: TGTGCCAGCAGTCCTTTACTAGCAGGGAACGAGCAGTACTTC. Its protein is CASSPLLAGNEQYF.

The chain has TRBV4-3 and TRBJ2-7, with TRBD1 as a possible D gene (8 bases). Germline V lookup: CDR1 LGHNA, CDR2 YSLEER. CDR3 length: 17 residues. The V and J ends lost 1 base and 3 bases respectively, with 19 bases between them. CDR3 sequence reads: CASSQGQGYGEGYEQYF. DNA of the CDR3: TGCGCCAGCAGCCAAGGACAGGGGTACGGGGAGGGCTACGAGCAGTACTTC.

V gene TRBV10-1 combines with J gene TRBJ2-1; TRBD2 matches at 14 bases. Germline loops: CDR1 WNHNN, CDR2 SYGVQD (reference sequence). Unmatched junction bases numbered 15, after V lost 10 bases and J lost 1 base. The CDR3 totals 19 residues. The CDR3 DNA reads as TGCGCCATCGAAGGACTAGCGGGGGGAAATCGCGGGTCCTACAATGAGCAGTTCTTC. Its translation: CAIEGLAGGNRGSYNEQFF.